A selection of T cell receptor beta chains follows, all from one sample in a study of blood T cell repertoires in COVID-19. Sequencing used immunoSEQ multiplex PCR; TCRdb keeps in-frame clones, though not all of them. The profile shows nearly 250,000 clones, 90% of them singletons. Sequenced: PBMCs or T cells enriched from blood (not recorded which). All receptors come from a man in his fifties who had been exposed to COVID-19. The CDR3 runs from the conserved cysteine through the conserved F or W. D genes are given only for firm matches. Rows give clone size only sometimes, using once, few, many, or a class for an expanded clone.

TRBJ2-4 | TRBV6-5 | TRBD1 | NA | TGTGCCAGCAGAGGACAGGGGGCTCATCAGTACTTC | CASRGQGAHQYF
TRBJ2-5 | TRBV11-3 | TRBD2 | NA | TGTGCCAGCAGCTTAGCGGGGAGGGAAGAGACCCAGTACTTC | CASSLAGREETQYF
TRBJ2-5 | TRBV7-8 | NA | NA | TGTGCCAGCAGCTTAGACAGGGCAAAGACCCAGTACTTC | CASSLDRAKTQYF
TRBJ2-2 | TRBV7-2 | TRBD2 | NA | TGTGCCAGCAGCTCCCTAGCGGGAGGGCACGGGGAGCTGTTTTTT | CASSSLAGGHGELFF
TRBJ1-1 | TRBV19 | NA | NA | TGTGCCAGTAGTATAAACGGGGGGGAGGGTGAAGCTTTCTTT | CASSINGGEGEAFF
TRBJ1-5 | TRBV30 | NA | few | TGTGCCTGGAGTAGGGGGGGAGGCAATCAGCCCCAGCATTTT | CAWSRGGGNQPQHF
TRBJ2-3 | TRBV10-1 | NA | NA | TGCGCCAGCAGTGAGATAGCGGCGAGCACAGATACGCAGTATTTT | CASSEIAASTDTQYF
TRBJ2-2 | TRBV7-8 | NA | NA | TGTGCCAGCAGCAGACAGAGGAACACCGGGGAGCTGTTTTTT | CASSRQRNTGELFF
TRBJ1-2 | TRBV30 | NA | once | TGTGCCTGGAAGGCAGGGGATGGCTACACCTTC | CAWKAGDGYTF
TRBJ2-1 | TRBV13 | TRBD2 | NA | TGTGCCAGCAGCTCCCCATTGACTAGCGGGAGGGGGAACTACAATGAGCAGTTCTTC | CASSSPLTSGRGNYNEQFF
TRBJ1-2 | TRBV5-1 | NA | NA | TGCGCCAGCAGCTTGGTCCCAGGGGTATATGGCTACACCTTC | CASSLVPGVYGYTF
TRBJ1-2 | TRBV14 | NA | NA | TGTGCCAGCTCTGGTAGCGGGGAAAGAGGCTACACCTTC | CASSGSGERGYTF
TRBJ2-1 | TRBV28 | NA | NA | TGTGCCAGCAGTTTAACCGGGAGCTACAATGAGCAGTTCTTC | CASSLTGSYNEQFF
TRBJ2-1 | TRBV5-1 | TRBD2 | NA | TGCGCCAGCAGCTTGTGGTCGGGGGGGCCTAATGAGCAGTTCTTC | CASSLWSGGPNEQFF
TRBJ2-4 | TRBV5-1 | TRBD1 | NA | TGCGCCAGCAGCTCGGGGACAGGGAAACTAGCCAAAAACATTCAGTACTTC | CASSSGTGKLAKNIQYF
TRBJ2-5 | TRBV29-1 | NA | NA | TGCAGCGTTGAATTAATGACCGGCGGGGAGACCCAGTACTTC | CSVELMTGGETQYF
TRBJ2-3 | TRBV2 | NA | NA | TGTGCCACCCGAGAGGGGGTGGCAGATACGCAGTATTTT | CATREGVADTQYF
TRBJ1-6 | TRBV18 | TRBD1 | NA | TGTGCCAGCTCACCCTGGACAGGGGGTAATTCACCCCTCCACTTT | CASSPWTGGNSPLHF
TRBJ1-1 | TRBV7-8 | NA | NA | TGTGCCAGCAGCTCGACCCACATCTCTAGAGTATCTAACACTGAAGCTTTCTTT | CASSSTHISRVSNTEAFF